Presented here are 25 T cell receptor beta chains from one specimen sequenced in a study of identical twins. TCRdb passed the 5' RACE reads through MiXCR, listing each CDR3 protein once. The table has 200,000 to 250,000 distinct CDR3 sequences, 6% to 8.5% seen once. These data also featured in a second study, about yellow fever vaccine responses in identical twins.

Sequenced: CD8+ T cells sorted from blood. These receptors all stem from a woman aged 18-30 years in good health.

The gene calls are TRBV5-5 and TRBJ2-2, with 10 positions matching TRBD2. The junction had 9 bases not matched to a gene; V was cut back by 2 bases and J by 8 bases. This CDR3 is built from 16 residues. Per the germline V gene, CDR1 is SGHKS and CDR2 is YYEKEE (reference sequence). The CDR3 is CASSLTSGTRDGELFF. The CDR3 coding sequence is TGTGCCAGCAGCTTAACTAGCGGGACTCGGGATGGGGAGCTGTTTTTT.

The V and J genes are TRBV6-5 and TRBJ2-1; tentatively, D is TRBD1 or TRBD2 (5 bases each). Germline V gene sequence: CDR1 MNHEY, CDR2 SVGAGI. The CDR3 spans 18 residues. V lost 2 bases and J 3 bases, leaving 20 bases between the germline ends. The CDR3 DNA sequence: TGTGCCAGCAGTTACCTATTGAGCGTCGGGGACGGCTACAATGAGCAGTTCTTC. Amino acids: CASSYLLSVGDGYNEQFF.

This clonotype was counted only a few times. The J gene is TRBJ2-1, the V gene TRBV12-3 or TRBV12-4, with 11 positions matching TRBD2. J gave up 8 bases and V 5 bases, and 8 bases lay outside the gene matches. CDR3 length: 15 amino acids. The CDR3 is CASSATSGSNDEQFF. Written as DNA, the CDR3 is TGTGCCAGCAGTGCTACTAGCGGGAGTAACGATGAGCAGTTCTTC.

This clonotype has just a few counts. The genes are TRBV12-5 and TRBJ1-1; possibly TRBD1 for D (5 bases). The V and J ends lost 3 bases and 3 bases respectively, with 14 bases between them. The germline gives CDR1 LGHNT, CDR2 FRNRAP. The CDR3 spans 15 residues. CDR3 sequence: CASGLNAAGHTEAFF. CDR3 DNA: TGTGCTAGTGGTTTAAACGCCGCGGGGCACACTGAAGCTTTCTTT.

This clonotype was counted many times. The genes are TRBV10-3 and TRBJ2-3; D unclear. The V end was cut by 5 bases, the J end by 2 bases, with 11 bases between. CDR1 and CDR2 (germline): ENHRY, SYGVKD. This CDR3 has 14 residues. The CDR3 DNA sequence: TGTGCCATCAGTTCGACGGGCTCCACAGATACGCAGTATTTT. This encodes CAISSTGSTDTQYF.

V gene TRBV2 combines with J gene TRBJ2-6; the match to TRBD1 covers 7 bases. J lost 4 bases, V lost 5 bases, and 8 bases had no gene match. Germline assignment: CDR1 SNHLY and CDR2 FYNNEI. This CDR3 spans 16 amino acids. Here the CDR3 reads CASSITGVDGANVLTF. The CDR3 nucleotides are TGTGCCAGCAGTATAACAGGGGTGGACGGGGCCAACGTCCTGACTTTC.

This clonotype was seen a few times. The chain is built from TRBV28 and TRBJ2-5, with a tentative D call TRBD2 (7 bases). CDR3 length: 15 amino acids. V was cut by 7 bases and J by 5 bases, with 20 bases left in between. Germline loops: CDR1 MDHEN, CDR2 SYDVKM. The CDR3 nucleotides read TGTGCCAGCACCATTCAAGGGGGGGCGTGGGAGACCCAGTACTTC. It is translated as CASTIQGGAWETQYF.

A few counts support this clonotype. The chain employs TRBV9 and TRBJ1-1, with D possibly matching TRBD1 (6 bases). The CDR3 extends over 14 amino acids. Trimming cost V 4 bases and J 1 base, with 11 bases left between them. Germline lookup yields CDR1 SGDLS and CDR2 YYNGEE. CDR3 in DNA: TGTGCCAGCAGCACCGGGACACCGAACACTGAAGCTTTCTTT. Translated, it gives CASSTGTPNTEAFF.

At least ten counts were recorded for this clonotype. The gene calls are TRBV29-1 and TRBJ1-2; D is uncertain. The CDR3 is 13 residues long. CDR1 is SQVTM, CDR2 ANQGSEA, per germline. V gave up 0 bases and J gave up 4 bases, with 9 bases separating them. The CDR3 DNA follows: TGCAGCGTTGAAGATGACGCAAGCTATGGCTACACCTTC. Residues: CSVEDDASYGYTF.

The chain links TRBV12-3 or TRBV12-4 to TRBJ1-6, with D possibly TRBD1 on 5 matching bases. V lost 3 bases and J 10 bases, leaving 25 bases between the germline ends. The CDR3 loop spans 18 amino acids. CDR3 DNA sequence: TGTGCCAGCAGTTTTTTACCGGGCAGGGTGGCTGCTTACTCACCCCTCCACTTT. Amino acids: CASSFLPGRVAAYSPLHF.

This clonotype has more than one count but fewer than ten. V and J are TRBV28 and TRBJ1-1; D not resolved. Between the trimmed V and J ends, which lost 2 bases and 3 bases, there was a span of 10 bases. The germline V gene encodes CDR1 MDHEN and CDR2 SYDVKM. The CDR3 totals 14 residues. The CDR3 DNA follows: TGTGCCAGCAGTTTAACCCGGAGGGACACTGAAGCTTTCTTT. It is translated as CASSLTRRDTEAFF.

This clonotype came up many times. The chain combines TRBV5-1 with TRBJ2-3; D is ambiguous. The CDR3 is made up of 16 amino acids. V lost 4 bases and J 0 bases, leaving 15 bases between the germline ends. From germline, CDR1 is SGHRS and CDR2 YFSETQ. The CDR3 sequence: CASSTRQPPSTDTQYF. As DNA, the CDR3 is TGCGCCAGCAGCACTCGACAACCACCTAGCACAGATACGCAGTATTTT.

This clonotype has only a few counts. The chain employs TRBV28 and TRBJ2-3, with D perhaps being TRBD1 or TRBD2 (6 bases each). Germline lookup yields CDR1 MDHEN and CDR2 SYDVKM. V dropped 6 bases and J dropped 2 bases, with 15 bases sitting between them. CDR3 length equals 15 residues. The CDR3, as DNA: TGTGCCAGCAGGCCGGGGGCTAGTCACACAGATACGCAGTATTTT. Translated: CASRPGASHTDTQYF.

This clonotype has more than one count but fewer than ten. V gene TRBV6-2 or TRBV6-3 combines with J gene TRBJ2-1, with a weak D call TRBD1 (6 bases). CDR1 and CDR2 (germline): MNHEY, SVGEGT. The V end was cut by 4 bases, the J end by 5 bases, with 9 bases between. This CDR3 comprises 13 residues. CDR3 protein: CASSSGVNNEQFF. CDR3 DNA: TGTGCCAGCAGTTCAGGGGTCAACAATGAGCAGTTCTTC.

This clonotype was seen at least ten times. This sequence joins TRBV11-2 and TRBJ2-1; perhaps TRBD2 as D (7 bases). The CDR3 length is 13 residues. The germline V and J ends were trimmed by 7 bases and 7 bases, with 14 bases remaining between them. The V gene's germline CDR1 is SGHAT and CDR2 FQNNGV. The CDR3 here is CASNGGARNEQFF. The CDR3 nucleotides are TGTGCCAGCAATGGGGGGGCGCGGAATGAGCAGTTCTTC.

A few counts support this clonotype. The chain couples TRBV18 to TRBJ2-7, with 7 bases that match TRBD1. The CDR3 loop spans 14 amino acids. CDR1 is KGHSH and CDR2 is LQKENI in the germline V gene. V lost 2 bases to trimming and J lost 2 bases; unmatched junction nucleotides: 3. The chain's CDR3 is CASSPGDSPYEQYV. The CDR3 DNA reads TGTGCCAGCTCACCAGGGGACAGCCCCTACGAGCAGTACGTC.

The rearrangement joins TRBV10-3 to TRBJ2-1; 12 bases are a match to TRBD2. The CDR3 is 16 amino acids. Germline V gene sequence: CDR1 ENHRY, CDR2 SYGVKD. With V trimmed by 0 bases and J by 10 bases, 7 bases remained unmatched. The CDR3 DNA follows: TGTGCCATCAGTGAGTCGCCTGCCGGGACTAGCGGGGAGCAGTTCTTC. Translation gives CAISESPAGTSGEQFF.

V is TRBV28 and J is TRBJ2-1, with 11 bases matching TRBD2. This CDR3 is 14 amino acids long. Germline V gene sequence: CDR1 MDHEN, CDR2 SYDVKM. V was pared by 8 bases and J by 9 bases, with 9 bases of the junction left unmatched. CDR3 coding DNA: TGTGCCAGCCGCCCGGGACTAGCGGTTCTTGAGCAGTTCTTC. Its translation: CASRPGLAVLEQFF.

The gene calls are TRBV28 and TRBJ2-2; D gene uncertain. Germline-derived CDR1 and CDR2 are MDHEN and SYDVKM. Between the trimmed V and J ends, which lost 11 bases and 4 bases, there was a span of 14 bases. The CDR3 is 13 amino acids. This CDR3 reads CAGSPTVTGELFF. The CDR3 nucleotides are TGTGCCGGTTCTCCGACTGTCACCGGGGAGCTGTTTTTT.

The rearrangement uses TRBV7-6 and TRBJ2-3; D gene ambiguous. The CDR3 runs 14 residues. V gave up 5 bases and J gave up 1 base, with 10 bases separating them. Germline V CDR1 and CDR2: SGHVS, FNYEAQ. The CDR3 DNA reads TGTGCCAGCAGCGACGGACCTCGCACAGATACGCAGTATTTT. Encoded protein: CASSDGPRTDTQYF. Drawing the rest from reference TRBV7-6 and TRBJ2-3, the complete variable domain is GAGVSQSPRYKVTKRGQDVALRCDPISGHVSLYWYRQALGQGPEFLTYFNYEAQQDKSGLPNDRFSAERPEGSISTLTIQRTEQRDSAMYRCASSDGPRTDTQYFGPGTRLTVL.

This clonotype was seen at least ten times. The chain has TRBV29-1 and TRBJ1-2; 7 bases align to TRBD1. CDR1 and CDR2 (germline): SQVTM, ANQGSEA. The CDR3 has 14 residues. V was pared by 7 bases and J by 6 bases, with 14 bases of the junction left unmatched. CDR3 sequence (DNA): TGCAGCGCTACGCGACTTGGGACAGACGATGGCTACACCTTC. Amino acids: CSATRLGTDDGYTF.

This clonotype was counted many times. The V gene is TRBV9, the J gene TRBJ1-6; TRBD1 agrees at 7 bases. The germline CDR1 and CDR2 sequences are SGDLS and YYNGEE. J gave up 12 bases and V 0 bases, and 9 bases lay outside the gene matches. The CDR3 covers 15 residues. CDR3 protein: CASSVEGTAIGPLHF. The CDR3 DNA follows: TGTGCCAGCAGCGTAGAAGGGACAGCCATCGGACCCCTCCACTTT.

This clonotype has just a few counts. This chain links TRBV5-5 with TRBJ1-2; D is possibly TRBD1 (5 bases). Germline V CDR1 and CDR2: SGHKS, YYEKEE (reference sequence). The CDR3 totals 17 residues. The V end lost 4 bases, the J end lost 3 bases, and 22 bases lay between the germline ends. In DNA form, the CDR3 reads TGTGCCAGCAGCCGCAGGGAGGCTACTACAGAATACTATGGCTACACCTTC. Translating it yields CASSRREATTEYYGYTF.

The rearrangement uses TRBV20-1 and TRBJ2-1; D is perhaps TRBD2 (6 bases). The CDR3 is 12 amino acids. CDR1 is DFQATT, CDR2 SNEGSKA, per germline (reference sequence). Trimming took 5 bases from V and 8 from J, leaving 13 bases between them. The chain's CDR3 is CSARDSSYEQFF. DNA for the CDR3: TGCAGTGCTCGGGACTCCTCATATGAGCAGTTCTTC.

This clonotype showed up many times. This chain links TRBV28 with TRBJ1-1; perhaps TRBD1 as D (5 bases). Trimming pared 5 bases from V and 1 base from J, leaving 8 bases between. The germline V gene encodes CDR1 MDHEN and CDR2 SYDVKM. The CDR3 length is 13 residues. The CDR3 nucleotides read TGTGCCAGCAGTGGCGGGGGGAACACTGAAGCTTTCTTT. Its translation is CASSGGGNTEAFF.